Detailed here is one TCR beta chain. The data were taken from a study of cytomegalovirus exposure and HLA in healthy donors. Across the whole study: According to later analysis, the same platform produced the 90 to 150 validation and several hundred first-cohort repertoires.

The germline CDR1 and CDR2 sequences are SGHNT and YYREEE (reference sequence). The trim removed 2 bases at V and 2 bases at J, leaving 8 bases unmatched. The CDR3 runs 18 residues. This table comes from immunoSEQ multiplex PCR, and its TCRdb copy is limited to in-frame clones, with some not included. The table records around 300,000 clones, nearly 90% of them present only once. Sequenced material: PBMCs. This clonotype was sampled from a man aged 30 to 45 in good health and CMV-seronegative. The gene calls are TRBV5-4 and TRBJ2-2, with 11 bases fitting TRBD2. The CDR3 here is CASSFLASGGPNTGELFF. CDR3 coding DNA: TGTGCCAGCAGCTTTCTCGCTAGCGGGGGGCCCAACACCGGGGAGCTGTTTTTT.